This T cell receptor beta chain stems from a study of CD4 and CD8 cells across lung adenocarcinoma regions. Samples came from patients with localized non-small cell lung adenocarcinoma. TCRdb re-called the PCR reads with MiXCR, one entry per CDR3 protein. The sample consists of about 12,000 distinct CDR3 sequences, 47% of them appearing once. The TCR sequence derives from a male donor with lung adenocarcinoma. The CD4 and CD8 labels of this study may be unreliable. Sequences were obtained from CD8+ T cells from the margin of a lung tumor.

The CDR3 loop reads CASSYGQGPGNTIYF. Written as DNA, the CDR3 is TGTGCCAGCAGTTACGGTCAGGGCCCCGGAAACACCATATATTTT. The chain recombines TRBV6-5 with TRBJ1-3; D might be TRBD1 (5 bases). The CDR3 contains 15 residues. Germline CDR1 MNHEY, CDR2 SVGAGI. Trimming removed 2 bases at V and 4 bases at J, with 12 bases between.